Listed below are T cell receptor beta chains from one sample, sequenced in a study of CD8 T cells in Susac syndrome. TCRdb re-called the immunoSEQ multiplex PCR reads with MiXCR, one entry per CDR3 protein. The table includes about 110,000 distinct CDR3 sequences, about 95% detected once. Sequencing was carried out using CD4+ T cells from PBMCs. The receptors stem from a human donor in good health. Each CDR3 is given with its conserved first and last residue. D genes are given only for firm matches.

J,V,length,D,DNA,CDR3
TRBJ2-5,TRBV6-2/TRBV6-3,13,.,TGTGCCAGCAGCTTCCGGGACTCGGGGACCCAGTACTTC,CASSFRDSGTQYF
TRBJ2-3,TRBV29-1,11,.,TGCAGCGTGACCTTTTTGGATACGCAGTATTTT,CSVTFLDTQYF
TRBJ1-4,TRBV25-1,17,TRBD1,TGTGCCAGCAGTGAAAAGGGACAGGGGGCAACTAATGAAAAACTGTTTTTT,CASSEKGQGATNEKLFF
TRBJ2-1,TRBV7-8,15,TRBD2,TGTGCCAGCAGAGGATTAGCGGGGGGCCAGAATGAGCAGTTCTTC,CASRGLAGGQNEQFF
TRBJ2-2,TRBV3-1,15,.,TGTGCCAGCAGCCAAGAGCCCAAGAACACCGGGGAGCTGTTTTTT,CASSQEPKNTGELFF
TRBJ1-4,TRBV5-1,13,.,TGCGCCAGCAGCTTGGGTGGGAATGAAAAACTGTTTTTT,CASSLGGNEKLFF
TRBJ2-2,TRBV19,15,TRBD1,TGTGCCACCACCAGGACAGGGCAGAACACCGGGGAGCTGTTTTTT,CATTRTGQNTGELFF
TRBJ1-2,TRBV20-1,15,.,TGCAGTGCTAGGAAACCCCTAGGGGGAGACTATGGCTACACCTTC,CSARKPLGGDYGYTF
TRBJ2-5,TRBV6-1,13,.,TGTGCCAGCAGTGAATCGAACTACCTGGGCCAGTACTTC,CASSESNYLGQYF
TRBJ2-7,TRBV7-2,14,.,TGTGCCAGCAGCCGGGCCATGAACTCCTACGAGCAGTACTTC,CASSRAMNSYEQYF
TRBJ1-1,TRBV12-3/TRBV12-4,14,.,TGTGCCAGCAGCCCACAGGAGATGAACACTGAAGCTTTCTTT,CASSPQEMNTEAFF
TRBJ2-6,TRBV6-1,18,.,TGTGCCACCCTAAAGATACGGGGGATAGTTTCTGGGGCCAACGTCCTGACTTTC,CATLKIRGIVSGANVLTF
TRBJ1-1,TRBV18,13,.,TGTGCCAGCTCACCAGGACAGAGCACTGAAGCTTTCTTT,CASSPGQSTEAFF
TRBJ1-2,TRBV5-1,13,TRBD1,TGCGCCAGCAGCGACGGGACAGGGGATGGCTACACCTTC,CASSDGTGDGYTF
TRBJ2-5,TRBV20-1,15,TRBD1,TGCAGTGCTCGACCTGGGACAGGGGGAGGGGAGACCCAGTACTTC,CSARPGTGGGETQYF
TRBJ2-7,TRBV28,14,TRBD2,TGTGCCAGCAGTTCTCTAGCGGGAGGCCGCGAGCAGTACTTC,CASSSLAGGREQYF
TRBJ2-7,TRBV20-1,16,.,TGCAGTGCCTTCCATTGGGCCTCAGGGAGAAACTACGAGCAGTACTTC,CSAFHWASGRNYEQYF
TRBJ2-5,TRBV29-1,13,TRBD1,TGCAGCATAAGACAGGGGGCACAAGAGACCCAGTACTTC,CSIRQGAQETQYF
TRBJ2-3,TRBV15,16,TRBD1,TGTGCCACCAGCAGAACCCCCCAGACAGGGAAGGACACGCAGTATTTT,CATSRTPQTGKDTQYF
TRBJ1-6,TRBV9,15,TRBD1,TGTGCCAGCAGCGGAAAACAGGGGGTCGAGTCACCCCTCCACTTT,CASSGKQGVESPLHF
TRBJ2-7,TRBV5-1,14,.,TGCGCCAGCAGCTTGGTGGGAGGGGGCTACGAGCAGTACTTC,CASSLVGGGYEQYF
TRBJ1-2,TRBV29-1,9,.,TGCAGCGTTGAGGAGGGCTACACCTTC,CSVEEGYTF
TRBJ2-5,TRBV9,13,.,TGTGCCAGCAGCGCGGACCTATGGGAGACCCAGTACTTC,CASSADLWETQYF
TRBJ2-6,TRBV6-5,16,.,TGTGCCAGCAGTTACTCCCAGGCTACTGGGGCCAACGTCCTGACTTTC,CASSYSQATGANVLTF
TRBJ1-2,TRBV12-3/TRBV12-4,13,.,TGTGCCAGCAGCGTGGACAGTAACTATGGCTACACCTTC,CASSVDSNYGYTF